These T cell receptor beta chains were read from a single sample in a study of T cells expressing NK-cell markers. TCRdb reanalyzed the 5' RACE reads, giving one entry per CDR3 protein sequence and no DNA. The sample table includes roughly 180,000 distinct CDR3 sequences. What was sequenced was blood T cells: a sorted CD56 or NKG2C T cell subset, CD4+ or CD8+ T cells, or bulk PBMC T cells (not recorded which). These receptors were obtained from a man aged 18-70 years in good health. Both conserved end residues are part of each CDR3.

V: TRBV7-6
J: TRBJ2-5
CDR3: CASSPGTSGAYQETQYF

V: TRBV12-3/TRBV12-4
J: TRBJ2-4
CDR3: CASSWTGDTQYF

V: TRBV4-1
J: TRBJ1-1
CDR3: CASSQDRGRAFF

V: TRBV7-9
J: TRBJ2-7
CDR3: CASSSNTGENYEQYF

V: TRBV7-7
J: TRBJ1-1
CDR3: CASRERQGAMGMNTEAFF

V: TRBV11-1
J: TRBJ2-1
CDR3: CASGPGTGSSYNEQFF

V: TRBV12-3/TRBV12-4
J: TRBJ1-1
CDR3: CASSPQGQMNTEAFF

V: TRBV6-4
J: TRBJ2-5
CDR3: CASIPESSGEAQYF

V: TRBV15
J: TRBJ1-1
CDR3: CATSRAPGQMNTEAFF

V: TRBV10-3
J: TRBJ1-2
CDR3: CAIKSTRGARVNYGYTF

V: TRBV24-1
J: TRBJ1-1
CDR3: CATSEPRQANTEAFF

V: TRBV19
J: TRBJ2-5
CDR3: CASSALWGETQYF

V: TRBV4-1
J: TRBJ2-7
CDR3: CASSQVPPGGGSHEQYF

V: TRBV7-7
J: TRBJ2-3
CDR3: CASSPGTGGRADTQYF

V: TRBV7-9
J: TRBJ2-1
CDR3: CASSFGRGPQEFF

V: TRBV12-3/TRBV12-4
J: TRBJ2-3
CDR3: CASSLERTSGGTDTQYF

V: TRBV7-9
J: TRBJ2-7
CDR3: CASSPRTGSAGHEQYF

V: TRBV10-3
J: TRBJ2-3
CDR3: CAISVGWTEADTQYF

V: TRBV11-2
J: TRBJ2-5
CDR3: CASWGSRLGETQYF

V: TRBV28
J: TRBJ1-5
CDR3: CASSLSLFGNQPQHF

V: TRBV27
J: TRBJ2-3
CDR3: CASSSQNRGPGTDTQYF

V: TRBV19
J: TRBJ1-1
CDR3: CASRATGGEAFF

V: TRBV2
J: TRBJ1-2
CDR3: CASSGRERTNYGYTF

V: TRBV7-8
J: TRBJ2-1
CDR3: CASSLGLATVFQFF